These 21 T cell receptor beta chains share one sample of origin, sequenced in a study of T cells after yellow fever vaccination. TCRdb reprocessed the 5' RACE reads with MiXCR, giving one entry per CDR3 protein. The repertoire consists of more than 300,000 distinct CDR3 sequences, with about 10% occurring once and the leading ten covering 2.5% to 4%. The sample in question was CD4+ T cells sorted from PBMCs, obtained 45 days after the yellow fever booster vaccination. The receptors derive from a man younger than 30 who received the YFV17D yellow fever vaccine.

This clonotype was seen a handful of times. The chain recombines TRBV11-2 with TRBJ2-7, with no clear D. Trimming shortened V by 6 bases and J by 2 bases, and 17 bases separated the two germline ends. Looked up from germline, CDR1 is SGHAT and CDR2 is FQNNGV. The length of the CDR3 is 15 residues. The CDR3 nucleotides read TGTGCCAGCAGATTAATACATACGAGAGCCTACGAGCAGTACTTC. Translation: CASRLIHTRAYEQYF. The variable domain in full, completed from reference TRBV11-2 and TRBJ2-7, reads EAGVAQSPRYKIIEKRQSVAFWCNPISGHATLYWYQQILGQGPKLLIQFQNNGVVDDSQLPKDRFSAERLKGVDSTLKIQPAKLEDSAVYLCASRLIHTRAYEQYFGPGTRLTVT.

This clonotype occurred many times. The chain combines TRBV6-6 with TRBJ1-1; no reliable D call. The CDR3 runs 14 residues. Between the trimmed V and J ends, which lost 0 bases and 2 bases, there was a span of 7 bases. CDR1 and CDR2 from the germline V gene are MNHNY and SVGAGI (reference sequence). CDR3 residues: CASSYSGLNTEAFF. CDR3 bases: TGTGCCAGCAGTTACTCTGGCCTAAACACTGAAGCTTTCTTT.

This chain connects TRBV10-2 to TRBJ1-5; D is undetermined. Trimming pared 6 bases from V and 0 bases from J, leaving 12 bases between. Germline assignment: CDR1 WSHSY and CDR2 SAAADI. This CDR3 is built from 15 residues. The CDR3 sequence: CASRDTVFSNQPQHF. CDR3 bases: TGCGCCAGCAGGGATACAGTGTTTAGCAATCAGCCCCAGCATTTT.

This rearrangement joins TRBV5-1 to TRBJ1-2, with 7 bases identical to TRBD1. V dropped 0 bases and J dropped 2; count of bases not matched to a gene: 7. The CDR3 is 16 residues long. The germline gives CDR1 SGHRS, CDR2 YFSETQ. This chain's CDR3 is CASSLGTGQDNYGYTF. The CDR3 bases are TGCGCCAGCAGCTTGGGTACCGGACAGGACAACTATGGCTACACCTTC.

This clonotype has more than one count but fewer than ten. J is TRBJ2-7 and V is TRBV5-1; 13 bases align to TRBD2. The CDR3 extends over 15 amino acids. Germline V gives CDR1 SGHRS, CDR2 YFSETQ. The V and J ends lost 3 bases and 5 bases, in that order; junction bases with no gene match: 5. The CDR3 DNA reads TGCGCCAGCAGCTCCATCGGGACTAGCGGGGACGAGCAGTACTTC. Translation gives CASSSIGTSGDEQYF.

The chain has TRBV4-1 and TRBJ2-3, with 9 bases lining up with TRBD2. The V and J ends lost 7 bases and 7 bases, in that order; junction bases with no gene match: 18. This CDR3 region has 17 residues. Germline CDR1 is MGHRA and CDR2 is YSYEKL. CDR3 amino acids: CASNPLLAGAPGNTQYF. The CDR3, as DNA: TGCGCCAGCAACCCACTCTTAGCGGGGGCCCCAGGGAATACGCAGTATTTT.

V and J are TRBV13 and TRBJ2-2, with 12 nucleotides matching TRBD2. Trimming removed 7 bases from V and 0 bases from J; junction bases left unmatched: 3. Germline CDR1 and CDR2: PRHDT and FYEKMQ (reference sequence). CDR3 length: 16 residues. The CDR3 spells CASTLAGGANTGELFF. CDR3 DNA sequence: TGTGCCAGCACCCTAGCGGGGGGGGCGAACACCGGGGAGCTGTTTTTT.

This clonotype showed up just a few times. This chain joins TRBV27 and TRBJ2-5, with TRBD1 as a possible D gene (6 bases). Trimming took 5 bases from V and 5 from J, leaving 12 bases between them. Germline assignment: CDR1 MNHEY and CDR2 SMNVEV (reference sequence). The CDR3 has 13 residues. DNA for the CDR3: TGTGCCAGCAGTCTACAGGGTCCCGAGACCCAGTACTTC. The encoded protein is CASSLQGPETQYF.

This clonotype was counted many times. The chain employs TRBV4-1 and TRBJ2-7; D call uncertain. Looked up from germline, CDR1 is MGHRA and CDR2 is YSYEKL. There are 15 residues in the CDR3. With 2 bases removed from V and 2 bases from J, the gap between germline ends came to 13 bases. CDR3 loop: CASSQPLKFPYEQYF. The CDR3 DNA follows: TGCGCCAGCAGCCAACCGCTGAAGTTCCCCTACGAGCAGTACTTC.

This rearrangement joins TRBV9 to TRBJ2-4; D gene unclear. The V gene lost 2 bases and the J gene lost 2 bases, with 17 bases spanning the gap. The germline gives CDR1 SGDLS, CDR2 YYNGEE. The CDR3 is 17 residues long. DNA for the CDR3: TGTGCCAGCAGCGTCGGCCCCTCAGCGTCCACCAAAAACATTCAGTACTTC. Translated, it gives CASSVGPSASTKNIQYF.

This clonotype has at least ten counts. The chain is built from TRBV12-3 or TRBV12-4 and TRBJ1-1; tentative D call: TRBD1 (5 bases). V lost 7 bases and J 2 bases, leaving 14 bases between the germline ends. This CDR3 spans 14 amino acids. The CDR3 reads CASNLPGINTEAFF. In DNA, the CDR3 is TGTGCCAGCAACCTACCAGGGATCAACACTGAAGCTTTCTTT.

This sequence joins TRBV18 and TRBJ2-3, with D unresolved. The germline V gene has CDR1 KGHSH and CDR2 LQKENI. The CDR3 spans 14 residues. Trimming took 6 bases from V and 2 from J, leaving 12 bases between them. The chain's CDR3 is CASSPATNTDTQYF. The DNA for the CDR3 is TGTGCCAGCTCGCCCGCAACGAACACAGATACGCAGTATTTT.

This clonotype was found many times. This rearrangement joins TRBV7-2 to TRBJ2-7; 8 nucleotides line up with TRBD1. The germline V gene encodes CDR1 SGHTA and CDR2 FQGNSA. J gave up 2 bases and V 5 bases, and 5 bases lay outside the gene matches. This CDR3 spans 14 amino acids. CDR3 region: CASSPQGGPYEQYV. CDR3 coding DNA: TGTGCCAGCAGCCCACAGGGGGGACCCTACGAGCAGTACGTC.

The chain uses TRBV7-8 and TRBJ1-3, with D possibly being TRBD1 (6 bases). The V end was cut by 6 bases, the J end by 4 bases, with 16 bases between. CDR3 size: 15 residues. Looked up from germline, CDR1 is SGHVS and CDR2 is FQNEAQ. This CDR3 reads CASRVGGAAGNTIYF. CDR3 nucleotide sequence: TGTGCCAGCAGGGTGGGGGGGGCTGCCGGAAACACCATATATTTT.

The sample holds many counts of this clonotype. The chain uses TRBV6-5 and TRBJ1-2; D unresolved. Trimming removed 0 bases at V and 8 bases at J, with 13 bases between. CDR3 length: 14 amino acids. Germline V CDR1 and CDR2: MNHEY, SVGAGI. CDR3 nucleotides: TGTGCCAGCAGTTACTCACGGGCAACTGTCGGCTACACCTTC. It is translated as CASSYSRATVGYTF.

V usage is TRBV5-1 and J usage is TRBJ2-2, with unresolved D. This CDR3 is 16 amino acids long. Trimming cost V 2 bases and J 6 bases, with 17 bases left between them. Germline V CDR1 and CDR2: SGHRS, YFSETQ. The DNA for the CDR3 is TGCGCCAGCAGCTTCTCAGGATCTCCCATGTCCGGGGAGCTGTTTTTT. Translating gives CASSFSGSPMSGELFF.

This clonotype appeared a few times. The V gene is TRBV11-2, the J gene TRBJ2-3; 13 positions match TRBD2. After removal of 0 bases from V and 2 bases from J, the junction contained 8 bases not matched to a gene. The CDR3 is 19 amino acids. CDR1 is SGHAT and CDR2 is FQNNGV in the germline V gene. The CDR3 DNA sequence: TGTGCCAGCAGCTTAGATCGAACTAGCGGGGGGGATAACACAGATACGCAGTATTTT. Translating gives CASSLDRTSGGDNTDTQYF.

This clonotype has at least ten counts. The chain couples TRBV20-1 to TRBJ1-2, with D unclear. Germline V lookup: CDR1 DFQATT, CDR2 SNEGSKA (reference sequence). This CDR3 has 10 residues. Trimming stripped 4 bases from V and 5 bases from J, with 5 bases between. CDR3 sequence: CSATYYGYTF. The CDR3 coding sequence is TGCAGTGCTACCTATTATGGCTACACCTTC.

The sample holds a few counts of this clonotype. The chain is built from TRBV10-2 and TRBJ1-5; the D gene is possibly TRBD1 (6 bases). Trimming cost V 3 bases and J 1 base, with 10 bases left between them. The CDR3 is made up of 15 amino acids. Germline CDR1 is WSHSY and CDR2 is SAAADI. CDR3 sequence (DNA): TGCGCCAGCAGTGATACGGGGGCGAGCAATCAGCCCCAGCATTTT. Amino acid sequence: CASSDTGASNQPQHF.

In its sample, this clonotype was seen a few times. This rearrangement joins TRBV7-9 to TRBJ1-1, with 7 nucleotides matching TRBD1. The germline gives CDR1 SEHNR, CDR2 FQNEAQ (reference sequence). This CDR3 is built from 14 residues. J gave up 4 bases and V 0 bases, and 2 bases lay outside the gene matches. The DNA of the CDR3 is TGTGCCAGCAGCTTAGCGACAGGGAGCACTGAAGCTTTCTTT. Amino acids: CASSLATGSTEAFF.

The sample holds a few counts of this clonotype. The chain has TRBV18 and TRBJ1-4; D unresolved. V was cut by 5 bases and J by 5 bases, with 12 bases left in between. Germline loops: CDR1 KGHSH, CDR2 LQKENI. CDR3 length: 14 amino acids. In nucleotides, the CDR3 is TGTGCCAGCTCAGGATACCAGATAAATGAAAAACTGTTTTTT. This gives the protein CASSGYQINEKLFF.